The TCR beta chain described here comes from a study of Tregs in tolerant kidney transplant recipients. Study-level results: Few patients were studied, so findings need validation in larger groups. Expanding Tregs on activated donor B cells appeared to best identify donor-specific TCRbeta clones.

Comment on this clone: Its specificity is not known.

Germline V gives CDR1 KGHSH, CDR2 LQKENI. V trimming: 3 bases; J trimming: 15 bases; junction bases outside the gene matches: 15. The CDR3 contains 15 residues. Assay used: immunoSEQ multiplex PCR; TCRdb lists only in-frame clones, some missing. The data hold some 250,000 clones, with about 80% observed a single time. Thawed PBMCs were FACS-sorted into unstimulated CD4+CD25+CD127- regulatory T cells, CD4+CD25- non-regulatory cells, CD4 and CD8 cells. The sequencing sample was made of CD4+ T cells from blood. This TCR was recovered from a human donor in good health. The rearrangement links TRBV18 to TRBJ2-1; TRBD2 matches at 9 bases. The CDR3 DNA follows: TGTGCCAGCTCACCGGTAGCGGGAGCCCTTTACTCGCCGTTCTTC. Protein sequence: CASSPVAGALYSPFF.